Presented here are 2 T cell receptor beta chains from one specimen sequenced in a study. Clones were sequenced by immunoSEQ multiplex PCR, and TCRdb holds only the in-frame ones, with some missing. The sample records 45,000 to 55,000 clones, 85% to 95% being singletons. Input material: PBMCs. These receptors were taken from a middle-aged man with rheumatoid arthritis.

The chain has TRBV30 and TRBJ2-1; D remains unclear. There are 12 residues in the CDR3. Trimming pared 3 bases from V and 3 bases from J, leaving 6 bases between. Germline CDR1 and CDR2: GTSNPN and SVGIG (reference sequence). The CDR3 protein is CAWRENYNEQFF. CDR3 bases: TGTGCCTGGAGGGAGAACTACAATGAGCAGTTCTTC.

The rearrangement links TRBV19 to TRBJ1-2; D perhaps matches TRBD1 (5 bases). The V gene's germline CDR1 is LNHDA and CDR2 SQIVND (reference sequence). This CDR3 spans 15 amino acids. V dropped 1 base and J dropped 0 bases, with 9 bases sitting between them. CDR3 residues: CASSIVGAANYGYTF. CDR3 sequence (DNA): TGTGCCAGTAGTATAGTAGGGGCCGCTAACTATGGCTACACCTTC.